The text below deals with one T cell receptor (beta chain). TCRdb's table, derived via immunoSEQ multiplex PCR, lists solely in-frame clones and lacks some. The repertoire holds fewer than 2.5 million clones, under 95% seen once, with approximately 0.35% in the top ten. The sample originates from a study of shared clonotypes between healthy human individuals. CDR1 is WNHNN, CDR2 SYGVQD, per germline (reference sequence). The CDR3 has 15 residues. Deletions cut 2 bases from V and 2 bases from J, with 10 bases between. V usage is TRBV10-1 and J usage is TRBJ1-5; no reliable D call. The sequence was obtained from a man between 18 and 29 years old in good health. Some clones in this sample may be carry-over from other donors' samples. The sample taken for sequencing was naive CD4+ T cells from PBMCs. Subset described: CD45RA+ positively selected. The CDR3 here is CASSEGRVGNQPQHF. For the CDR3, the DNA is TGCGCCAGCAGTGAGGGGCGGGTCGGCAATCAGCCCCAGCATTTT.